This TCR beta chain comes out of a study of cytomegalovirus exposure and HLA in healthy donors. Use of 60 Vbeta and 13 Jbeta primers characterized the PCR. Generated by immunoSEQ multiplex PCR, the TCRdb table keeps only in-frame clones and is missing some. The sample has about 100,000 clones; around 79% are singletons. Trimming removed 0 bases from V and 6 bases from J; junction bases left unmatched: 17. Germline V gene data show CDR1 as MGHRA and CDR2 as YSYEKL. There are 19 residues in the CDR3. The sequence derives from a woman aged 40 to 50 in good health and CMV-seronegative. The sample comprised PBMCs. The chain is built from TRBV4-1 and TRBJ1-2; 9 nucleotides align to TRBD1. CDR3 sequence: CASSQDGGLTGGDFNGYTF. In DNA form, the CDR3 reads TGCGCCAGCAGCCAAGATGGGGGCCTCACAGGGGGCGACTTCAATGGCTACACCTTC.